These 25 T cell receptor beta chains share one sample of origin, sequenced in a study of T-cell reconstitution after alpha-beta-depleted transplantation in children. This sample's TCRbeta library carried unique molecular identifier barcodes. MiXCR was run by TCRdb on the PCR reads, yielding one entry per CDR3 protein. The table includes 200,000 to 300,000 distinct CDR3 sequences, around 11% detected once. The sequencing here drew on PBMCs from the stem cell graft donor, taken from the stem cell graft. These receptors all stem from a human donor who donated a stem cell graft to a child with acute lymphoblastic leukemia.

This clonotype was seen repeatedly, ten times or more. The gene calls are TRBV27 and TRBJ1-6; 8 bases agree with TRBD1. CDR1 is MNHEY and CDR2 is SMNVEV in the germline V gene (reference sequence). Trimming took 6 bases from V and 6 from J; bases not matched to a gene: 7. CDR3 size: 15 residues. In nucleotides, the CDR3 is TGTGCCAGCAGCGAAAGGACAGGGAGTAATTCACCCCTCCACTTT. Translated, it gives CASSERTGSNSPLHF.

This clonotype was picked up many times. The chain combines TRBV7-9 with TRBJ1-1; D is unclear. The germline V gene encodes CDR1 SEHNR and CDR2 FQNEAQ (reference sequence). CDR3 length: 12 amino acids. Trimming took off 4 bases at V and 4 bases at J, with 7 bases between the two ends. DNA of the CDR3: TGTGCCAGCAGCTACTTTACCACTGAAGCTTTCTTT. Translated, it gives CASSYFTTEAFF.

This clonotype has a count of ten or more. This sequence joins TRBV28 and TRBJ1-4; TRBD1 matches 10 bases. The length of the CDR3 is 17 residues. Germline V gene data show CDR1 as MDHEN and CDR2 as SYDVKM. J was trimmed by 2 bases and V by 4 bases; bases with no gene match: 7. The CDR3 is CASSSGQGVVTNEKLFF. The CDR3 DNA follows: TGTGCCAGCAGTTCAGGACAGGGGGTCGTTACTAATGAAAAACTGTTTTTT.

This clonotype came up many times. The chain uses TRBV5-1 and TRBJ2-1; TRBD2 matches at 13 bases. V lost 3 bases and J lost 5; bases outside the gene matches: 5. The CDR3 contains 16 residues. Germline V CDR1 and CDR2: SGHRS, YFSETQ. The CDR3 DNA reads TGCGCCAGCAGCTGGGGACTAGCGGGACCTAACAATGAGCAGTTCTTC. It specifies CASSWGLAGPNNEQFF.

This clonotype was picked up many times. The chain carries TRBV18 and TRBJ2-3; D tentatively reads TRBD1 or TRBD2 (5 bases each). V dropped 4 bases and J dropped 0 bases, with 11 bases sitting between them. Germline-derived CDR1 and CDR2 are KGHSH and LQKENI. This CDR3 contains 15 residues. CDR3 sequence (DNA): TGTGCCAGCTCACGCCGGGACGGGAGCACAGATACGCAGTATTTT. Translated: CASSRRDGSTDTQYF.

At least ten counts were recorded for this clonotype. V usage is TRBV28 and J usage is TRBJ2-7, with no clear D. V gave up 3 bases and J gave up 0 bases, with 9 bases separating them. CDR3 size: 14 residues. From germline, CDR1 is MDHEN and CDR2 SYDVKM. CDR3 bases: TGTGCCAGCAGTTTTTCGGGCGTCTCCTACGAGCAGTACTTC. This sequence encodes CASSFSGVSYEQYF.

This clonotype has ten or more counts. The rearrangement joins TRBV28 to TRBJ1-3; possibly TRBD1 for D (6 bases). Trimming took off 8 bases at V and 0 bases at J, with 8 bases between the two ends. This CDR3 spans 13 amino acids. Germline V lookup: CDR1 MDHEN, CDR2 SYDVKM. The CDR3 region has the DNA TGTGCCAGCGGGGACAACTCTGGAAACACCATATATTTT. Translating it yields CASGDNSGNTIYF.

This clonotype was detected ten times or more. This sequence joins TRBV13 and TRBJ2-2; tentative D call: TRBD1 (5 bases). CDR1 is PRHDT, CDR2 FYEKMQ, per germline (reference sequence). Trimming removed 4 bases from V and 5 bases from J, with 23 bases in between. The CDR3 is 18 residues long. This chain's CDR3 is CASSSDSEGEVKTGELFF. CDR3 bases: TGTGCCAGCAGCTCCGACAGCGAAGGGGAAGTAAAGACCGGGGAGCTGTTTTTT.

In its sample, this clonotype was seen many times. CDR3: CASSQWRVNTEAFF. The CDR3 coding sequence is TGTGCCAGCAGCCAATGGAGGGTGAACACTGAAGCTTTCTTT. The rearrangement links TRBV16 to TRBJ1-1; the D is unclear. There are 14 residues in the CDR3. Between the trimmed V and J ends, which lost 1 base and 0 bases, there was a span of 6 bases. CDR1 is KGHSY, CDR2 FQNENV, per germline.

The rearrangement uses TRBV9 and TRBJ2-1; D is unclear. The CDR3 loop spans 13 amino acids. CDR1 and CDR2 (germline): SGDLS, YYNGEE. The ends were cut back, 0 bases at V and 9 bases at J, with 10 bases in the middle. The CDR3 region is CASSVVQPGEQFF. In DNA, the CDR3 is TGTGCCAGCAGCGTAGTTCAGCCTGGTGAGCAGTTCTTC.

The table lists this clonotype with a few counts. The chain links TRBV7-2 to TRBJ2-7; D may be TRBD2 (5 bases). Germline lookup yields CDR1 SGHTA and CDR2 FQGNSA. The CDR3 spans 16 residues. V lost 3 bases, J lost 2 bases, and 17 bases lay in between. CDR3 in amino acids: CASSFSTGDLPYEQYF. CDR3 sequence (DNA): TGTGCCAGCAGCTTTTCTACCGGGGATCTTCCCTACGAGCAGTACTTC.

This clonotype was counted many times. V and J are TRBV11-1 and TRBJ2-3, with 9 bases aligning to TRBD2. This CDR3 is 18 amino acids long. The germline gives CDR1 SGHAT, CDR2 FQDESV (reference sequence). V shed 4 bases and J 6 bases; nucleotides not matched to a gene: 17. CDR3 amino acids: CASSSTRLAGLRRDTQYF. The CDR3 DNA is TGTGCCAGCAGCTCCACCCGGCTAGCGGGGTTGAGGAGGGATACGCAGTATTTT.

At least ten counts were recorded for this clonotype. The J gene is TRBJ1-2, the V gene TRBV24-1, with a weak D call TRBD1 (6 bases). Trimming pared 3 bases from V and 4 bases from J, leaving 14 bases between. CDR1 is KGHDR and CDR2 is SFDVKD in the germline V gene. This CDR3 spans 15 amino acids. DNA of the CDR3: TGTGCCACCAGTGATGAACAGGGCCCCCTCTATGGCTACACCTTC. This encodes CATSDEQGPLYGYTF.

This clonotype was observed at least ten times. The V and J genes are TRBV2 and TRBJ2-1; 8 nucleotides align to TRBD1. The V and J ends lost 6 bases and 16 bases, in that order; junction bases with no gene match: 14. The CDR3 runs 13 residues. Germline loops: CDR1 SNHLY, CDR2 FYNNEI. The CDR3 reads CASSSLPGQELFF. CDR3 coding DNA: TGTGCCAGCAGCTCGTTGCCGGGACAGGAGCTTTTCTTC.

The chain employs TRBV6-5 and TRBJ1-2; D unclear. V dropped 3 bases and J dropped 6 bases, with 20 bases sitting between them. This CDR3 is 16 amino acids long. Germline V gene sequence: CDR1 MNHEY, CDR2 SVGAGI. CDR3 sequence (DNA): TGTGCCAGCAGTTATAGCACGGGCACCCTTAAGAATGGCTACACCTTC. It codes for CASSYSTGTLKNGYTF.

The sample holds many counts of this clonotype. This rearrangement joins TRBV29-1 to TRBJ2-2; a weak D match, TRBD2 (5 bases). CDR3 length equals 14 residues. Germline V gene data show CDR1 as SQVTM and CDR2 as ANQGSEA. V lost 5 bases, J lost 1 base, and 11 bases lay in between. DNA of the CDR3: TGCAGCGTTTTCGGGGAACGGAACACCGGGGAGCTGTTTTTT. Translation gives CSVFGERNTGELFF.

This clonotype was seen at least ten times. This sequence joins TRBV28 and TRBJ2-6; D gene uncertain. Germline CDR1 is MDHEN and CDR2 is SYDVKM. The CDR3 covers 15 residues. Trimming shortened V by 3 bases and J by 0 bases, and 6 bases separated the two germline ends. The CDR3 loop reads CASSFPSSGANVLTF. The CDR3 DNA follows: TGTGCCAGCAGTTTCCCGAGCTCTGGGGCCAACGTCCTGACTTTC.

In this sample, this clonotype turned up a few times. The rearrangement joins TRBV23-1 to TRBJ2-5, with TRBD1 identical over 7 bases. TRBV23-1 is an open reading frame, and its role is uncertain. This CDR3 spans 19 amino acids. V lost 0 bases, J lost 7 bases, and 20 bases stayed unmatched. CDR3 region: CASSQSTEQGKETGLTQYF. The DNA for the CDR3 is TGCGCCAGCAGTCAATCGACTGAACAGGGGAAGGAAACCGGCCTGACCCAGTACTTC.

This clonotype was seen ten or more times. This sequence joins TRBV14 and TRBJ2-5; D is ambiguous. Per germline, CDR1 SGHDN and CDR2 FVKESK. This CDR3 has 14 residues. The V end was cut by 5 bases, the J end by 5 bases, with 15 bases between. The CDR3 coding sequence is TGTGCCAGCAGCGCCCATCGGGCAGGCGAGACCCAGTACTTC. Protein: CASSAHRAGETQYF.

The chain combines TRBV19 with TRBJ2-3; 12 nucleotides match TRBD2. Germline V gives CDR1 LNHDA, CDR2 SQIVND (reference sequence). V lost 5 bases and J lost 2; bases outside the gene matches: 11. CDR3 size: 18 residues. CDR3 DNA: TGTGCCAGTAGTTACCTCCCGACTAGCGGGGGCCCCACAGATACGCAGTATTTT. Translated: CASSYLPTSGGPTDTQYF.

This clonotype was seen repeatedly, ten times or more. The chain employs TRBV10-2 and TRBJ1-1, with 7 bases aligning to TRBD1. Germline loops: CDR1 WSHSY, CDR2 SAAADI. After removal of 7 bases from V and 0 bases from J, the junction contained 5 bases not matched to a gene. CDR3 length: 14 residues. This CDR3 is CASKRQGLNTEAFF. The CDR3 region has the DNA TGCGCCAGCAAGAGACAGGGCCTGAACACTGAAGCTTTCTTT.

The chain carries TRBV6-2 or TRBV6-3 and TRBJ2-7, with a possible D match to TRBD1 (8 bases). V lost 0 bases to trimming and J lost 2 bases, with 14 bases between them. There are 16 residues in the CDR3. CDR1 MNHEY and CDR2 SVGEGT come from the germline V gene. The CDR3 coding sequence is TGTGCCAGCAGTTACTCGATAACAGGGGGGGCCTACGAGCAGTACTTC. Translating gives CASSYSITGGAYEQYF.

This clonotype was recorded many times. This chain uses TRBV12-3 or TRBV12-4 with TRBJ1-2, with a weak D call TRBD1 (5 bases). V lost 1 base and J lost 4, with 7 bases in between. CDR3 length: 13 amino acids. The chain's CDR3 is CASSLVGTYGYTF. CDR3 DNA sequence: TGTGCCAGCAGTTTAGTGGGGACCTATGGCTACACCTTC.

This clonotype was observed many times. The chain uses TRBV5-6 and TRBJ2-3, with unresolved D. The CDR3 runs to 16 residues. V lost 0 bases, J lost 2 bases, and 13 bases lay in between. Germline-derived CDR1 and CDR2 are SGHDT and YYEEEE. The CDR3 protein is CASSLAVNSVTDTQYF. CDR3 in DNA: TGTGCCAGCAGCTTGGCCGTAAACTCGGTCACAGATACGCAGTATTTT.

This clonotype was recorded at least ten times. The CDR3 sequence: CSATLTRTGYNSPLHF. The CDR3 region has the DNA TGCAGTGCTACCCTTACCCGGACAGGGTATAATTCACCCCTCCACTTT. This chain links TRBV20-1 with TRBJ1-6; 8 positions agree with TRBD1. CDR3 length: 16 amino acids. V shed 4 bases and J 4 bases; nucleotides not matched to a gene: 9. Looked up from germline, CDR1 is DFQATT and CDR2 is SNEGSKA (reference sequence).